This TCR beta chain appears in the sequencing data of a study of long-term antiretroviral therapy in people with HIV. The CDR3 is made up of 16 amino acids. Trimming cost V 3 bases and J 4 bases; bases outside gene matches: 10. Germline V gene data show CDR1 as SEHNR and CDR2 as FQNEAQ (reference sequence). Of note for this clone: Its antigen is as yet unknown.

General observations from the study: Samples were collected from the mid-2000s to the late 2010s under possibly less effective ART regimens.

At the survey level, the v3.0 immunoSEQ assay was run. Generated by immunoSEQ multiplex PCR, the TCRdb table keeps only in-frame clones and is missing some. Altogether approximately 20,000 clones are present, roughly 87% being singletons, with the ten largest covering more than 3.5%. This receptor was identified in a man between 18 and 29 years old with HIV. The rearrangement joins TRBV7-9 to TRBJ2-5; 8 bases align to TRBD1. Sequenced material: unsorted PBMCs, taken 2.1 years after starting antiretroviral therapy. DNA of the CDR3: TGTGCCAGCAGCTTGTATGGGACAGGCATCGGAGAGACCCAGTACTTC. It translates to CASSLYGTGIGETQYF.